This T cell receptor (beta chain) was obtained from a study of identical twins. Study results and caveats: Zero-insertion analyses could be partly confounded by invariant MAIT and iNKT cells.

TCRdb ran MiXCR on the 5' RACE reads and lists one entry per CDR3 protein. The data contain 1.5 million to 2 million distinct CDR3 sequences, about 30% of them singletons. Comment on this clonotype: The antigen is undetermined.

V trimming: 4 bases; J trimming: 4 bases; junction bases outside the gene matches: 2. The CDR3 length is 15 residues. Germline CDR1 is KGHDR and CDR2 is SFDVKD. The V gene is TRBV24-1, the J gene TRBJ2-1; 11 nucleotides agree with TRBD2. The sequenced sample consisted of cord blood. The clonotype was recovered from a newborn girl in good health. The CDR3 loop reads CATSEGTSGYNEQFF. Here the CDR3 DNA reads TGTGCCACCAGTGAAGGGACTAGCGGTTACAATGAGCAGTTCTTC.